A single sample is the source of the 15 T cell receptor beta chains below, sequenced in a study of response to subunit inactivated influenza vaccine. TCRdb ran MiXCR on the RT-PCR reads and lists one entry per CDR3 protein. Found here are roughly 570,000 distinct CDR3 sequences, 11% to 15% of them singletons; the top ten hold 11%. The sequencing here drew on PBMCs from blood, taken 11 to 12 days after vaccination. The receptors shown here come from a man aged 50 to 59 who received an inactivated influenza vaccine.

This clonotype has only a few counts. This chain links TRBV29-1 with TRBJ2-1; 9 bases align to TRBD1. This CDR3 spans 13 amino acids. Germline V gene lookup returns CDR1 SQVTM and CDR2 ANQGSEA. Trimming took 5 bases from V and 3 from J; bases not matched to a gene: 2. The CDR3 nucleotides are TGCAGCGTTCGGACAGGGGTCTACAATGAGCAGTTCTTC. Residues: CSVRTGVYNEQFF.

This sequence joins TRBV10-3 and TRBJ2-2; D gene ambiguous. This CDR3 contains 15 residues. Per the germline V gene, CDR1 is ENHRY and CDR2 is SYGVKD. Trimming took off 6 bases at V and 1 base at J, with 12 bases between the two ends. This CDR3 reads CAIRPSVRNTGELFF. CDR3 sequence (DNA): TGTGCCATCAGACCCTCCGTCAGGAACACCGGGGAGCTGTTTTTT.

This clonotype came up many times. The J gene is TRBJ2-5, the V gene TRBV12-3 or TRBV12-4; the match to TRBD2 covers 10 bases. This CDR3 spans 14 amino acids. V was clipped by 6 bases and J by 5 bases; unmatched bases: 6. The CDR3 sequence: CASRSAGGPETQYF. Written as DNA, the CDR3 is TGTGCCAGCAGATCAGCGGGGGGGCCGGAGACCCAGTACTTC.

Worth noting for this clonotype: A much larger clone sits a single nucleotide away, making a read error possible. The chain is built from TRBV5-1 and TRBJ1-1; D remains unclear. V lost 0 bases and J lost 0, with 6 bases in between. CDR1 and CDR2 (germline): SGHRS, YFSETQ. CDR3 size: 14 residues. The CDR3 sequence is CASSLGLMNTEAFF. DNA of the CDR3: TGCGCCAGCAGCTTGGGACTTATGAACACTGAAGCTTTCTTT.

V usage is TRBV12-3 or TRBV12-4 and J usage is TRBJ2-1; D unresolved. Trimming shortened V by 2 bases and J by 7 bases, and 9 bases separated the two germline ends. This CDR3 contains 13 residues. CDR3 DNA sequence: TGTGCCAGCAGTTTACGCGCCATGAATGAGCAGTTCTTC. As protein: CASSLRAMNEQFF.

This chain joins TRBV29-1 and TRBJ2-1, with 7 bases that match TRBD2. The CDR3 loop spans 16 amino acids. Germline values: CDR1 SQVTM, CDR2 ANQGSEA. V gave up 3 bases and J gave up 8 bases; unmatched junction bases: 16. CDR3 sequence reads: CSVEVYAGVRGDEQFF. The DNA of the CDR3 is TGCAGCGTTGAGGTATACGCGGGAGTACGGGGGGATGAGCAGTTCTTC.

This chain joins TRBV30 and TRBJ2-3; a weak D match, TRBD2 (5 bases). The CDR3 extends over 15 amino acids. The germline V and J ends were trimmed by 2 bases and 2 bases, with 14 bases remaining between them. Germline assignment: CDR1 GTSNPN and CDR2 SVGIG (reference sequence). This chain's CDR3 is CAWSPDSSYTDTQYF. CDR3 bases: TGTGCCTGGAGTCCGGACTCAAGCTACACAGATACGCAGTATTTT. Looking up the rest from reference TRBV30 and TRBJ2-3 gives the full variable domain: SQTIHQWPATLVQPVGSPLSLECTVEGTSNPNLYWYRQAAGRGLQLLFYSVGIGQISSEVPQNLSASRPQDRQFILSSKKLLLSDSGFYLCAWSPDSSYTDTQYFGPGTRLTVL.

The chain combines TRBV21-1 with TRBJ2-2; the table assigns TRBD1, which was not confirmed against the DNA. TRBV21-1 is a documented pseudogene. This CDR3 region has 24 residues. This CDR3 is CASSTGTGTGGKATDPLNTGELFF. In DNA, the CDR3 is TGTGCCAGCAGCACAGGAACCGGGACAGGGGGCAAGGCCACCGACCCACTGAACACCGGGGAGCTGTTTTTT.

This clonotype was seen at least ten times. V is TRBV12-3 or TRBV12-4 and J is TRBJ1-2; D is unresolved. This CDR3 is 15 amino acids long. With 6 bases removed from V and 2 bases from J, the gap between germline ends came to 16 bases. Here the CDR3 DNA reads TGTGCCAGCAGCCGAAGACGGGCAAAGAACTATGGCTACACCTTC. Its protein is CASSRRRAKNYGYTF.

The J gene is TRBJ2-2, the V gene TRBV29-1; 7 nucleotides align to TRBD2. From germline, CDR1 is SQVTM and CDR2 ANQGSEA. V was pared by 7 bases and J by 0 bases, with 5 bases of the junction left unmatched. The CDR3 runs 14 residues. This CDR3 reads CSALSGTNTGELFF. The CDR3 DNA reads TGCAGCGCCTTAAGCGGGACGAACACCGGGGAGCTGTTTTTT.

CDR3 sequence: CSVENGLSNTGELFF. CDR3 nucleotide sequence: TGCAGCGTGGAAAACGGACTATCAAACACCGGGGAGCTGTTTTTT. The chain links TRBV29-1 to TRBJ2-2, with D maybe TRBD2 (6 bases). V was clipped by 6 bases and J by 2 bases, with 16 bases between them. The CDR3 consists of 15 residues. The germline V gene encodes CDR1 SQVTM and CDR2 ANQGSEA.

V is TRBV5-1 and J is TRBJ2-1; TRBD2 might be the D (5 bases). The CDR3 is 14 residues long. V shed 1 base and J shed 6 bases, with 11 bases lying between them. Germline CDR1 is SGHRS and CDR2 is YFSETQ. CDR3 nucleotide sequence: TGCGCCAGCAGCTTGTTTACAGAGGGCAATGAGCAGTTCTTC. It yields the protein CASSLFTEGNEQFF.

This clonotype was seen more than once but under ten times. The V gene is TRBV19, the J gene TRBJ1-5, with D perhaps matching TRBD1 (6 bases). This CDR3 has 15 residues. Trimming removed 5 bases from V and 4 bases from J, with 15 bases in between. Looked up from germline, CDR1 is LNHDA and CDR2 is SQIVND (reference sequence). CDR3 DNA sequence: TGTGCCAGTAGTCGTAATGGACAGCTAAATCAGCCCCAGCATTTT. This codes for CASSRNGQLNQPQHF.

The table lists this clonotype with many counts. V is TRBV4-1 and J is TRBJ1-1, with a possible D match to TRBD1 (5 bases). The CDR3 totals 14 residues. Deletions cut 4 bases from V and 4 bases from J, with 13 bases between. The V gene's germline CDR1 is MGHRA and CDR2 YSYEKL. The CDR3 DNA sequence: TGCGCCAGCAGCCGGAGCGGGACCGGCACTGAAGCTTTCTTT. This translates into CASSRSGTGTEAFF.

This clonotype has only a few counts. The DNA of the CDR3 is TGTGCCAGCAGCGAGGCCACAAGGAATCAGCCCCAGCATTTT. Encoded protein: CASSEATRNQPQHF. J is TRBJ1-5 and V is TRBV7-2; D remains unclear. The CDR3 is made up of 14 amino acids. The V and J ends lost 5 bases and 4 bases respectively, with 12 bases between them. CDR1 SGHTA and CDR2 FQGNSA come from the germline V gene.